The T cell receptor beta chain under discussion was sequenced for a study of beta chain features in type 1 diabetes. The authors obtained over 95% purity in all sorted populations. Reverse transcribing all isolated RNA meant expressed TCRB transcripts were sequenced. Reads from naive, central memory and regulatory T cell samples averaged about 3.9 million. Libraries were prepared by immunoSEQ multiplex PCR; TCRdb keeps only in-frame clonotypes and omits some of them. The sample lists approximately 60,000 clones; roughly three fifths were seen once. This clone was counted between two and nine times. The CDR3 consists of 12 residues. V trimming: 7 bases; J trimming: 4 bases; junction bases outside the gene matches: 2. The germline V gene has CDR1 SNHLY and CDR2 FYNNEI.

The chain combines TRBV2 with TRBJ2-5; 8 bases line up with TRBD2. The source of this sequence is a woman between 18 and 30 years old in good health. The material sequenced was Tregs from blood. CDR3 region: CASTAGGETQYF. CDR3 nucleotides: TGTGCCAGCACGGCGGGGGGAGAGACCCAGTACTTC.